Below are 27 T cell receptor beta chains sequenced from a single sample in a study of blood T cell repertoires in COVID-19. TCRdb keeps only in-frame clones here, not all; method: immunoSEQ multiplex PCR. The data hold 100,000 or so clones, with 81% observed a single time. The source material was peripheral blood. These receptors were obtained from a man at least 80 years old with acute or convalescent COVID-19.

CDR3 sequence reads: CASSRGGGGKETQYF. As DNA, the CDR3 is TGTGCCAGCAGCCGTGGGGGAGGAGGTAAAGAGACCCAGTACTTC. This chain links TRBV7-9 with TRBJ2-5, with D tentatively TRBD2 (6 bases). The CDR3 covers 15 residues. Germline V gene sequence: CDR1 SEHNR, CDR2 FQNEAQ (reference sequence). V was pared by 5 bases and J by 3 bases, with 16 bases between.

V gene TRBV5-1 combines with J gene TRBJ2-2; possible D gene TRBD1, 6 bases. The length of the CDR3 is 15 residues. V was cut by 1 base and J by 2 bases, with 9 bases left in between. Germline lookup yields CDR1 SGHRS and CDR2 YFSETQ. CDR3 amino acids: CASSLMGQNTGELFF. The CDR3 DNA sequence: TGCGCCAGCAGCTTGATGGGACAAAACACCGGGGAGCTGTTTTTT.

The chain uses TRBV5-1 and TRBJ2-3; 10 bases agree with TRBD2. The length of the CDR3 is 16 residues. V gave up 4 bases and J gave up 2 bases; unmatched junction bases: 7. Germline CDR1 and CDR2: SGHRS and YFSETQ. CDR3 DNA sequence: TGCGCCAGCAGCGCGGTACTAGCGGGGTCCACAGATACGCAGTATTTT. Its translation: CASSAVLAGSTDTQYF.

This chain joins TRBV25-1 and TRBJ2-1; 9 bases agree with TRBD2. The junction had 6 bases not matched to a gene; V was cut back by 8 bases and J by 4 bases. Germline assignment: CDR1 MGHDK and CDR2 SYGVNS. The CDR3 length is 14 residues. In DNA form, the CDR3 reads TGTGCCAGCGAAGCGGGAGGATCATACAATGAGCAGTTCTTC. This gives the protein CASEAGGSYNEQFF.

The chain links TRBV19 to TRBJ1-4, with a possible D match to TRBD1 (5 bases). The CDR3 has 15 residues. Germline loops: CDR1 LNHDA, CDR2 SQIVND (reference sequence). Trimming left V 5 bases short and J 5 bases short, with 15 bases between. The CDR3 spells CASSLLGGANEKLFF. CDR3 nucleotides: TGTGCCAGTAGTCTCCTGGGAGGGGCCAATGAAAAACTGTTTTTT.

The rearrangement uses TRBV2 and TRBJ2-5, with 8 bases matching TRBD1. Unmatched junction bases numbered 3, after V lost 6 bases and J lost 3 bases. The germline gives CDR1 SNHLY, CDR2 FYNNEI. CDR3 length: 13 amino acids. The CDR3 loop reads CASSPGQEETQYF. In DNA, the CDR3 is TGTGCCAGCAGCCCGGGACAGGAAGAGACCCAGTACTTC.

This chain uses TRBV18 with TRBJ1-1; the match to TRBD1 covers 7 bases. V was pared by 6 bases and J by 5 bases, with 6 bases of the junction left unmatched. Germline values: CDR1 KGHSH, CDR2 LQKENI. This CDR3 is 13 amino acids long. The CDR3 DNA reads TGTGCCAGCTCGCGACAGGGTCATACTGAAGCTTTCTTT. It yields the protein CASSRQGHTEAFF. Drawing the rest from reference TRBV18 and TRBJ1-1, the complete variable domain is NAGVMQNPRHLVRRRGQEARLRCSPMKGHSHVYWYRQLPEEGLKFMVYLQKENIIDESGMPKERFSAEFPKEGPSILRIQQVVRGDSAAYFCASSRQGHTEAFFGQGTRLTVV.

V usage is TRBV5-1 and J usage is TRBJ2-5; the D gene is possibly TRBD2 (6 bases). The CDR3 has 14 residues. CDR1 SGHRS and CDR2 YFSETQ come from the germline V gene. V dropped 6 bases and J dropped 0 bases, with 12 bases sitting between them. CDR3 bases: TGCGCCAGCACCATTGGGGGGTACCAAGAGACCCAGTACTTC. Amino acids: CASTIGGYQETQYF.

The rearrangement joins TRBV27 to TRBJ2-7, with 9 positions matching TRBD2. J gave up 2 bases and V 6 bases, and 8 bases lay outside the gene matches. Germline lookup yields CDR1 MNHEY and CDR2 SMNVEV (reference sequence). The CDR3 is made up of 15 amino acids. The CDR3 region has the DNA TGTGCCAGCAGGTCGCGGGGGGGAACCCCCTACGAGCAGTACTTC. This codes for CASRSRGGTPYEQYF.

The chain carries TRBV2 and TRBJ1-6; D not certain. The germline V gene encodes CDR1 SNHLY and CDR2 FYNNEI. Trimming removed 10 bases from V and 8 bases from J, with 15 bases in between. The CDR3 extends over 13 amino acids. This CDR3 is CATLRTADSPLHF. CDR3 nucleotide sequence: TGTGCCACCCTTAGGACTGCCGATTCACCCCTCCACTTT. The full variable domain, completed using reference TRBV2 and TRBJ1-6, is EPEVTQTPSHQVTQMGQEVILRCVPISNHLYFYWYRQILGQKVEFLVSFYNNEISEKSEIFDDQFSVERPDGSNFTLKIRSTKLEDSAMYFCATLRTADSPLHFGNGTRLTVT.

This clone was counted a single time. The CDR3 loop is CASSLTAVNEQFF. The DNA of the CDR3 is TGTGCCAGCAGTTTAACTGCGGTGAATGAGCAGTTCTTC. The chain joins TRBV2 to TRBJ2-1; D not resolved. CDR1 and CDR2 (germline): SNHLY, FYNNEI. The germline V and J ends were trimmed by 5 bases and 7 bases, with 12 bases remaining between them. CDR3 size: 13 residues.

This sequence joins TRBV5-1 and TRBJ2-6; TRBD1 aligns across 9 bases. CDR1 is SGHRS, CDR2 YFSETQ, per germline. This CDR3 comprises 19 residues. Germline trimming cut 4 bases from V and 0 bases from J; bases unmatched to any gene: 11. The CDR3 DNA reads TGCGCCAGCAGCATAGGCGTGGGACAGGGACCCTCTGGGGCCAACGTCCTGACTTTC. It codes for CASSIGVGQGPSGANVLTF.

The V gene is TRBV18, the J gene TRBJ2-1; 8 nucleotides align to TRBD2. After removal of 4 bases from V and 5 bases from J, the junction contained 4 bases not matched to a gene. Germline V gene lookup returns CDR1 KGHSH and CDR2 LQKENI. This CDR3 spans 14 amino acids. The CDR3 coding sequence is TGTGCCAGCTCACGTTTAGCGGGACACAATGAGCAGTTCTTC. Translated, it gives CASSRLAGHNEQFF.

This rearrangement joins TRBV5-1 to TRBJ2-1; 8 nucleotides agree with TRBD1. The V segment lost 3 bases and the J segment 0 bases; nucleotides outside the gene matches: 5. Germline V CDR1 and CDR2: SGHRS, YFSETQ. The CDR3 totals 16 residues. The CDR3 spells CASSSLQGVSYNEQFF. The DNA of the CDR3 is TGCGCCAGCAGCTCCCTACAGGGGGTCTCCTACAATGAGCAGTTCTTC.

The chain recombines TRBV19 with TRBJ1-5; D gene unclear. V gave up 4 bases and J gave up 12 bases, with 13 bases separating them. The CDR3 has 12 residues. Germline lookup yields CDR1 LNHDA and CDR2 SQIVND (reference sequence). The CDR3 loop reads CASSNDGRVQHF. The CDR3 nucleotides are TGTGCCAGTAGTAATGATGGGAGGGTCCAGCATTTT.

The V call is TRBV27, the J call TRBJ2-1, with TRBD2 matching 10 bases. CDR3 length: 16 amino acids. Germline V gene sequence: CDR1 MNHEY, CDR2 SMNVEV (reference sequence). V shed 3 bases and J 10 bases; nucleotides not matched to a gene: 12. CDR3 DNA: TGTGCCAGCAGTTTTATCGTACTAGCGGGAAAATCCGAGCAGTTCTTC. Protein sequence: CASSFIVLAGKSEQFF.

The V call is TRBV5-8, the J call TRBJ1-5; 7 positions agree with TRBD1. The CDR3 sequence is 17 residues long. In germline, CDR1 is SGHTS, CDR2 YDEGEE. Trimming cost V 1 base and J 7 bases; bases outside gene matches: 14. The CDR3 DNA follows: TGTGCCAGCAGCTTGCGGGGACAGATATCACGAATCCAGCCCCAGCATTTT. It yields the protein CASSLRGQISRIQPQHF. Looking up the rest from reference TRBV5-8 and TRBJ1-5 gives the full variable domain: EAGVTQSPTHLIKTRGQQATLRCSPISGHTSVYWYQQALGLGLQFLLWYDEGEERNRGNFPPRFSGRQFPNYSSELNVNALELEDSALYLCASSLRGQISRIQPQHFGDGTRLSIL.

The J gene is TRBJ1-4, the V gene TRBV7-2; the match to TRBD1 covers 9 bases. The CDR3 extends over 18 amino acids. Looked up from germline, CDR1 is SGHTA and CDR2 is FQGNSA. After removal of 0 bases from V and 0 bases from J, the junction contained 5 bases not matched to a gene. The CDR3 sequence: CASSLAATGGPTNEKLFF. In DNA, the CDR3 is TGTGCCAGCAGCTTAGCGGCCACAGGGGGCCCAACTAATGAAAAACTGTTTTTT.

The CDR3 nucleotides read TGTGCCAGCAGCTTGGCGGAGGGATCCTACGAGCAGTACTTC. It codes for CASSLAEGSYEQYF. The chain is built from TRBV5-5 and TRBJ2-7, with D perhaps TRBD2 (6 bases). This CDR3 is built from 14 residues. The V gene's germline CDR1 is SGHKS and CDR2 YYEKEE (reference sequence). Trimming removed 0 bases at V and 1 base at J, with 8 bases between.

The chain links TRBV5-1 to TRBJ2-7; TRBD1 agrees at 7 bases. Looked up from germline, CDR1 is SGHRS and CDR2 is YFSETQ. The CDR3 covers 13 residues. The V and J ends lost 3 bases and 3 bases, in that order; junction bases with no gene match: 3. The CDR3, as DNA: TGCGCCAGCAGCTACAGGGGAAGCTACGAGCAGTACTTC. This codes for CASSYRGSYEQYF.

This clone appeared a single time. The chain joins TRBV11-1 to TRBJ2-1; D gene ambiguous. The CDR3 loop spans 15 amino acids. Trimming removed 0 bases from V and 8 bases from J, with 14 bases in between. Germline V gene lookup returns CDR1 SGHAT and CDR2 FQDESV (reference sequence). In nucleotides, the CDR3 is TGTGCCAGCAGCTTAGCGATGCGGCAGTATGATGAGCAGTTCTTC. Protein: CASSLAMRQYDEQFF.

The V gene is TRBV30, the J gene TRBJ2-1, with D possibly matching TRBD2 (5 bases). The length of the CDR3 is 13 residues. Trimming removed 2 bases at V and 7 bases at J, with 12 bases between. Germline CDR1 and CDR2: GTSNPN and SVGIG (reference sequence). CDR3 residues: CAWSRGFRNEQFF. The CDR3 bases are TGTGCCTGGAGTCGAGGGTTTAGGAATGAGCAGTTCTTC.

The rearrangement uses TRBV5-1 and TRBJ2-1, with TRBD1 as a possible D gene (6 bases). The V end was cut by 4 bases, the J end by 5 bases, with 16 bases between. The germline V gene has CDR1 SGHRS and CDR2 YFSETQ. The CDR3 is 15 residues long. The CDR3 protein is CASSPVTGINNEQFF. Written as DNA, the CDR3 is TGCGCCAGCAGCCCGGTGACAGGTATCAACAATGAGCAGTTCTTC.

V usage is TRBV24-1 and J usage is TRBJ2-5; the D gene is possibly TRBD1 (6 bases). CDR1 is KGHDR and CDR2 is SFDVKD in the germline V gene. The length of the CDR3 is 14 residues. The germline V and J ends were trimmed by 2 bases and 0 bases, with 6 bases remaining between them. CDR3 nucleotides: TGTGCCACCAGTGATTGGGACAACCAAGAGACCCAGTACTTC. Its translation is CATSDWDNQETQYF.

V is TRBV5-1 and J is TRBJ2-3, with D tentatively TRBD2 (5 bases). Per the germline V gene, CDR1 is SGHRS and CDR2 is YFSETQ. V lost 2 bases and J 0 bases, leaving 7 bases between the germline ends. CDR3 size: 14 residues. The CDR3: CASSFGLSTDTQYF. The CDR3 nucleotides are TGCGCCAGCAGCTTCGGACTGAGCACAGATACGCAGTATTTT. The entire variable domain, with the rest obtained from reference TRBV5-1 and TRBJ2-3, is as follows: KAGVTQTPRYLIKTRGQQVTLSCSPISGHRSVSWYQQTPGQGLQFLFEYFSETQRNKGNFPGRFSGRQFSNSRSEMNVSTLELGDSALYLCASSFGLSTDTQYFGPGTRLTVL.

This sequence joins TRBV4-3 and TRBJ1-2; D might be TRBD1 (5 bases). There are 16 residues in the CDR3. The V gene's germline CDR1 is LGHNA and CDR2 YSLEER. Trimming removed 0 bases from V and 4 bases from J, with 15 bases in between. The CDR3 DNA is TGCGCCAGCAGCCAAGAAACGTGGGGCCCAAGCTATGGCTACACCTTC. This sequence encodes CASSQETWGPSYGYTF.

The chain carries TRBV2 and TRBJ2-2; D may be TRBD1 (5 bases). The germline V gene has CDR1 SNHLY and CDR2 FYNNEI. The CDR3 loop spans 15 amino acids. V was trimmed by 3 bases and J by 4 bases, leaving 12 bases between them. The CDR3 nucleotides read TGTGCCAGCAGTGACACCGAAACAGGCACCGGGGAGCTGTTTTTT. Amino acid sequence: CASSDTETGTGELFF. The whole variable domain, remainder taken from reference TRBV2 and TRBJ2-2, is EPEVTQTPSHQVTQMGQEVILRCVPISNHLYFYWYRQILGQKVEFLVSFYNNEISEKSEIFDDQFSVERPDGSNFTLKIRSTKLEDSAMYFCASSDTETGTGELFFGEGSRLTVL.